This T cell receptor beta chain was obtained from a study of CD8 T cells in ankylosing spondylitis. Library preparation for TCR beta used quantitative 5'-RACE with molecular barcodes. Each CDR3 protein is one row after TCRdb ran MiXCR on the 5' RACE reads. This sample has 100,000 or so distinct CDR3 sequences, with approximately 9.6% found just once. This clonotype was seen ten or more times. Its antigen is undetermined. Per the germline V gene, CDR1 is LGHNA and CDR2 is YNFKEQ. The CDR3 sequence is 16 residues long. V was clipped by 0 bases and J by 7 bases, with 16 bases between them. Study observations and caveats: Past studies reported some motif variants in reactive arthritis synovial fluid and blood. Clones linked with disease were CD8+ and fairly uncommon in the peripheral blood. Among TCR beta sequences, a motif of roughly 8 highly homologous variants appeared characteristic of ankylosing spondylitis blood.

The TCR sequence derives from a male donor with ankylosing spondylitis. The chain is built from TRBV4-2 and TRBJ2-1; tentative D call: TRBD2 (7 bases). Sequenced input: blood, either unsorted or a sorted T cell fraction (not recorded which). The CDR3 sequence is CASSQDIRGRGNEQFF. The CDR3, as DNA: TGTGCCAGCAGCCAAGACATTAGGGGGAGGGGGAATGAGCAGTTCTTC.